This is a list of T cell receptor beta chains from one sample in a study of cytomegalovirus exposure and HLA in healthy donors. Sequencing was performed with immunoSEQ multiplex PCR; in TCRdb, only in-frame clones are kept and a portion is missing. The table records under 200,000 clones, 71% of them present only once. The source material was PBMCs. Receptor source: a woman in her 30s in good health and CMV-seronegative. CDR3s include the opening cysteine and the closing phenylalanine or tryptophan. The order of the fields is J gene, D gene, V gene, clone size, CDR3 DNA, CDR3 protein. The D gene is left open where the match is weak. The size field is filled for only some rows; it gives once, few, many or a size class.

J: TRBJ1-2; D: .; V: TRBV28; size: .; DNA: TGTGCCAGCAGTCCCTCTCCGGGGGGGGTTGGCAACTATGGCTACACCTTC; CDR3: CASSPSPGGVGNYGYTF
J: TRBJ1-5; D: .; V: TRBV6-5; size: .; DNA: TGTGCCAGCAGTGAAAACAGGGATCAGCCCCAGCATTTT; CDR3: CASSENRDQPQHF
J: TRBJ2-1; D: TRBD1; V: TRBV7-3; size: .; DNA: TGTGCCAGCAGTGCAGGGGGCGGTGAGCAGTTCTTC; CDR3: CASSAGGGEQFF
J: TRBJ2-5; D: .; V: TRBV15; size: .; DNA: TGTGCCACCAGCAGAGATCACAGGGAGACCCAGTACTTC; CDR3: CATSRDHRETQYF
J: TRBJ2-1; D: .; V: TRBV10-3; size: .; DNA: TGTGCCACCAGGGGGGGTGGGTCGGGTAATGAGCAGTTCTTC; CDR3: CATRGGGSGNEQFF
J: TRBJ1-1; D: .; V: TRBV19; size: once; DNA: TGTGCCAGCCACACAGAGAACACTGAAGCTTTCTTT; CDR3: CASHTENTEAFF
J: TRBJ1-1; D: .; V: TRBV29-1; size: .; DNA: TGCAGCGTTGACGGTCCTTACACTGAAGCTTTCTTT; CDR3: CSVDGPYTEAFF
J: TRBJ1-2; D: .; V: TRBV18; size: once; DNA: TGTGCCAGCTCATTACAGGCTAACTATGGCTACACCTTC; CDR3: CASSLQANYGYTF
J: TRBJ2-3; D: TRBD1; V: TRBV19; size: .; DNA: TGTGCCAGTAGTATTAGGGGACAGGGAATGGATACGCAGTATTTT; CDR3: CASSIRGQGMDTQYF
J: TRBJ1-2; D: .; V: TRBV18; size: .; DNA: TGTGCCAGCTCACCACCGAGGGTTCTAACCCACTATGGCTACACCTTC; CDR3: CASSPPRVLTHYGYTF
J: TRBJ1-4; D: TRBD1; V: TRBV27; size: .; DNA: TGTGCCAGCAGGGACAGGGGAGAGAGTGAAAAACTGTTTTTT; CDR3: CASRDRGESEKLFF
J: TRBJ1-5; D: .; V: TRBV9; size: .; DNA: TGTGCCAGCAGCGTAGGGGAGGACCATCAGCCCCAGCATTTT; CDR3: CASSVGEDHQPQHF
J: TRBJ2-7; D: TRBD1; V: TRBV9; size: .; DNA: TGTGCCAGCAGCAAAAGTCCGGGACAGGGCTACGAGCAGTACTTC; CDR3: CASSKSPGQGYEQYF
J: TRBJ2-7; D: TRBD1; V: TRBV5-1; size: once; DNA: TGCGCCAGCAGCTTGTTCGGGGACAGGGGATTTTACGAGCAGTACTTC; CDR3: CASSLFGDRGFYEQYF
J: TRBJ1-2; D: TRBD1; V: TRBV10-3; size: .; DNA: TGTGCCATCAGGTGGGACAGTTCATATGGCTACACCTTC; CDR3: CAIRWDSSYGYTF
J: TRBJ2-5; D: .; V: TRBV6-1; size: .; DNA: TGTGCCACCGACCTACGGCAGGGGTCAGAGACCCAGTACTTC; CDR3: CATDLRQGSETQYF
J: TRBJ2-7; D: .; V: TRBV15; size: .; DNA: TGTGCCACCAGCAGGGAACCCCACCCGACAGGCTCCTACGAGCAGTACTTC; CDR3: CATSREPHPTGSYEQYF
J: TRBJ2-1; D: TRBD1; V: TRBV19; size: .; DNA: TGTGCCAGTAGTATAGATAACAGGGGACCCTACAATGAGCAGTTCTTC; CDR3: CASSIDNRGPYNEQFF
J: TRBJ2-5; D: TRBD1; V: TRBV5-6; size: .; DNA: TGTGCCAGCAGCTTAGACAGGGGAGAGACCCAGTACTTC; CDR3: CASSLDRGETQYF
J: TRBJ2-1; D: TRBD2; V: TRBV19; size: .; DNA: TGTGCCAGTAGACAAAGCGGGGGCTCCTACAATGAGCAGTTCTTC; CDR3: CASRQSGGSYNEQFF
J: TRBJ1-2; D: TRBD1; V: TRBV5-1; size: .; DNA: TGCGCCAGCAGCTGGGATGGACAGGGGGCAATGGATGGCTACACCTTC; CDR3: CASSWDGQGAMDGYTF
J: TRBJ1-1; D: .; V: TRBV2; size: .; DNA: TGTGCCAGCAGTGAATTACGAGGAGTGAACACTGAAGCTTTCTTT; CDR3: CASSELRGVNTEAFF
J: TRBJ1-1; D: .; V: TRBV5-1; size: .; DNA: TGCGCCAGCAGCGAGGGACTCGAGGGCACTGAAGCTTTCTTT; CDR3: CASSEGLEGTEAFF
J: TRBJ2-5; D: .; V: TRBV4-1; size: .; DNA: TGCGCCAGCAGCCAAGAGGGTAGCGGAGGACTCCAAGAGACCCAGTACTTC; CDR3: CASSQEGSGGLQETQYF
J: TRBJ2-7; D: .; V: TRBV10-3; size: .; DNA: TGTGCCATCAGTCCGGGCGGGACCTACGAGCAGTACTTC; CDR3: CAISPGGTYEQYF
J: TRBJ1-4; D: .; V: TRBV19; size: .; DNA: TGTGCCAGTCGGCATCAGGATCAACCTAATGAAAAACTGTTTTTT; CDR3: CASRHQDQPNEKLFF
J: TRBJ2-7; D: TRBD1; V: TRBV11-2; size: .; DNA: TGTGCCAGCAGTCCTGACAGGACAGGGGCCTACGAGCAGTACTTC; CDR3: CASSPDRTGAYEQYF
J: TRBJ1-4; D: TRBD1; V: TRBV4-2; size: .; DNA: TGTGCCAGCAGCCAGGACAGGGGAGGCGGGGAAAAACTGTTTTTT; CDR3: CASSQDRGGGEKLFF
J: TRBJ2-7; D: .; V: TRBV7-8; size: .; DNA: TGTGCCAGCAGCTCCAGAGGGAGGGAGCAGTACTTC; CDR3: CASSSRGREQYF
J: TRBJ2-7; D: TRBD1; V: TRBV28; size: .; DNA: TGTGCCAGCAGTTCCCCGGGGACAGACTCCTACGAGCAGTACTTC; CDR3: CASSSPGTDSYEQYF
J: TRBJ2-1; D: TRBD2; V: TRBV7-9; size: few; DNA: TGTGCCAGCAGCTTAGGGCGGACTAGCTGGAATGAGCAGTTCTTC; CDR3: CASSLGRTSWNEQFF
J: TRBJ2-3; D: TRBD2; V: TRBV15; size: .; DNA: TGTGCCACCAGCGTCAGCGGGGACACAGATACGCAGTATTTT; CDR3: CATSVSGDTDTQYF
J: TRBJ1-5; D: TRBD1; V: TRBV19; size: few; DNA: TGTGCCAGTAGTATAGGGCTCGACAGGGACAATCAGCCCCAGCATTTT; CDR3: CASSIGLDRDNQPQHF
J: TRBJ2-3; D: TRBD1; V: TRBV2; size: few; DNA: TGTGCCAGCAAGAAAGGGACAGGGGACACAGATACGCAGTATTTT; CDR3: CASKKGTGDTDTQYF
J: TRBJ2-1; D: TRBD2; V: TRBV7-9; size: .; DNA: TGTGCCAGCAGCACCGGGGGGGGGAGGGTTGAGCAGTTCTTC; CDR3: CASSTGGGRVEQFF